This T cell receptor (beta chain) was documented in a study of T cells in Graves' hyperthyroidism and ophthalmopathy. Amplified TCR beta CDR3 regions derived from RNA transcripts. An initial round of RT-PCR targeting the TCR CDR3 relied on the HTBI primer set. TCRdb reprocessed the multiplex PCR reads with MiXCR, giving one entry per CDR3 protein. The sample holds 470,000 or so distinct CDR3 sequences, around 21% seen once. Patients aged 18 to 65 had newly diagnosed hyperthyroidism that had lasted under 2 months. The CDR3 length is 14 residues. Between the trimmed V and J ends, which lost 6 bases and 3 bases, there was a span of 14 bases. This clonotype occurred once.

Material for sequencing was blood. The J gene is TRBJ1-2, the V gene TRBV12-3 or TRBV12-4; TRBD1 is a possible D gene (6 bases). This sequence was found in a man aged 18 to 29 with Graves' hyperthyroidism. CDR3 nucleotide sequence: TGTGCCAGCAGGGGCTCGGGGGCGCACTATGGCTACACCTTC. It yields the protein CASRGSGAHYGYTF.